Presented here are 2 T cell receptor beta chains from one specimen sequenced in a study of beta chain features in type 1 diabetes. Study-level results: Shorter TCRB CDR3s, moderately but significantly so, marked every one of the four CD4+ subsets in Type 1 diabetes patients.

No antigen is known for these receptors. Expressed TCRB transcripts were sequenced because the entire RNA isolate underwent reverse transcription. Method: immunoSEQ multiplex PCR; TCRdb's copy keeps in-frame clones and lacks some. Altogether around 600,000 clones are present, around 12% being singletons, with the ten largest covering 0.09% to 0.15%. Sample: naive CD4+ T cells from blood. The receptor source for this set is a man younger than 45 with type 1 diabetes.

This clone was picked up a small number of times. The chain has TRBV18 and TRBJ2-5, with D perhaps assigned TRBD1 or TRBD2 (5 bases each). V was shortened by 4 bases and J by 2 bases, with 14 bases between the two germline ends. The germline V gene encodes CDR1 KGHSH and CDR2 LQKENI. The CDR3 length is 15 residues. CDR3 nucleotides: TGTGCCAGCTCACTCGGGACGGCCTTTCAAGAGACCCAGTACTTC. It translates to CASSLGTAFQETQYF.

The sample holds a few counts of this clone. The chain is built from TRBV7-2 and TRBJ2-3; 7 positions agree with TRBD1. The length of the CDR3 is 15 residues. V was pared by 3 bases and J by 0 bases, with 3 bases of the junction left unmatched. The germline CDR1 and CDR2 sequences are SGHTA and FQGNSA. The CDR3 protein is CASSFRTGSTDTQYF. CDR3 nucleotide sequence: TGTGCCAGCAGCTTCCGGACAGGCAGCACAGATACGCAGTATTTT.